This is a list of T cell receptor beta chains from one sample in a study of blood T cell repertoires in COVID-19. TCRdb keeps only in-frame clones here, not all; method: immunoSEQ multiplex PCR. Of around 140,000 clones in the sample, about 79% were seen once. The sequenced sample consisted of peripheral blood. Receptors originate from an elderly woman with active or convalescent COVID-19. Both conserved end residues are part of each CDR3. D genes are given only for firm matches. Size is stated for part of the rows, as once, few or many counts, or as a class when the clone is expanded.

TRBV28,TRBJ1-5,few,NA,TGTGCCAGCAGTTTATCTGGGGGCTCGGGTCAGCCCCAGCATTTT,CASSLSGGSGQPQHF
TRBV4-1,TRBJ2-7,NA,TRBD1,TGCGCCAGCAGCCGGGGAAGCGCAGGGGGTGGCGAGCAGTACTTC,CASSRGSAGGGEQYF
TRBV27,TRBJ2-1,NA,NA,TGTGCCAGCAGTTTATCGCGAGCCTACAATGAGCAGTTCTTC,CASSLSRAYNEQFF
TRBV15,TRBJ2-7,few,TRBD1,TGTGCCACCAGCAGAGGAGGGGGACAGGGGGCCTACGAGCAGTACTTC,CATSRGGGQGAYEQYF
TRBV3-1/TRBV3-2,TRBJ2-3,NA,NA,TGTGCCAGCAGCCAACTGATAGCGGCAGATACGCAGTATTTT,CASSQLIAADTQYF
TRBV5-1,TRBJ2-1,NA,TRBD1,TGCGCCAGCAGAGCCGGGACAGTATACAATGAGCAGTTCTTC,CASRAGTVYNEQFF
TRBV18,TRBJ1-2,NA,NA,TGTGCCAGCTCACCCTACAGGGACGAGGGGGGCTACACCTTC,CASSPYRDEGGYTF
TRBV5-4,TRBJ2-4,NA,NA,TGTGCCAGCAGCTCCCGGGGGGCGATGGAAAAAAACATTCAGTACTTC,CASSSRGAMEKNIQYF
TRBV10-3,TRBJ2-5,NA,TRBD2,TGTGCCATCAGCGGGGGGACTAGCGGGGTTGGTGAGACCCAGTACTTC,CAISGGTSGVGETQYF
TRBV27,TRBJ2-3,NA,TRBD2,TGTGCCAGCAGTTATCGTCGACTAGCGGGGGGAACAGATACGCAGTATTTT,CASSYRRLAGGTDTQYF
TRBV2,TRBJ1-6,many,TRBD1,TGTGCCAGCAGTGTACAGGGGAATTCACCCCTCCACTTT,CASSVQGNSPLHF
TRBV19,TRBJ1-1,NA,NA,TGTGCCAGTAGTATAAAAGGGCAGACTACTGCTAAAGCTTTCTTT,CASSIKGQTTAKAFF
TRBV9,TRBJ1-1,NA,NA,TGTGCCAGCAGCGCCCCCTCGGGGGGTAGGACTGAAGCTTTCTTT,CASSAPSGGRTEAFF
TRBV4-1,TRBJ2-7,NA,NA,TGCGCCAGCAGCCCTCAACGGACACAGTACGAGCAGTACTTC,CASSPQRTQYEQYF
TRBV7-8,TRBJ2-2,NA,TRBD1,TGTGCCAGCAGCGGCAGGACAGGGGGCGATATCGGGGAGCTGTTTTTT,CASSGRTGGDIGELFF
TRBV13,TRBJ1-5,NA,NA,TGTGCCAGCAGCTTAGGCTGGGGCGCCGGCAATCAGCCCCAGCATTTT,CASSLGWGAGNQPQHF
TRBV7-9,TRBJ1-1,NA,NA,TGTGCCAGCACCTCCCCGGGGAACACTGAAGCTTTCTTT,CASTSPGNTEAFF
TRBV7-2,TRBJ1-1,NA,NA,TGTGCCAGCAGCTTAGTTTGGGCTGGAGGGAACACTGAAGCTTTCTTT,CASSLVWAGGNTEAFF
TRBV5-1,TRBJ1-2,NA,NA,TGCGCCAGCAGCGCAGGACTAGTAGATGGCTACACCTTC,CASSAGLVDGYTF
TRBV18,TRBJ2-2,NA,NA,TGTGCCAGCTCCGGACTCGGGGCGAACACCGGGGAGCTGTTTTTT,CASSGLGANTGELFF
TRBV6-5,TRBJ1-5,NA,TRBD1,TGTGCCAGCATTAACAGGGGGTTGGGTCAGCCCCAGCATTTT,CASINRGLGQPQHF
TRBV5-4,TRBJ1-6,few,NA,TGTGCCAGCAGCTTGACAGGGCCTCCGTCACCCCTCCACTTT,CASSLTGPPSPLHF
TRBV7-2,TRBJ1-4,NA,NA,TGTGCCAGCAGCTTAGCCCGGGGTGGGAATGAAAAACTGTTTTTT,CASSLARGGNEKLFF
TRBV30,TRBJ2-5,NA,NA,TGTGCCTGGGCAGGGAATCGAGAGACCCAGTACTTC,CAWAGNRETQYF
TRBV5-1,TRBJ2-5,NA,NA,TGCGCCAGCAGTCTTCTGACAGCCCAAGAGACCCAGTACTTC,CASSLLTAQETQYF
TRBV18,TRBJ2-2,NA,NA,TGTGCCAGCTCACCGGGCGTTATCACCGGGGAGCTGTTTTTT,CASSPGVITGELFF
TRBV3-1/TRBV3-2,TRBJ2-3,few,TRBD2,TGTGCCAGCAGCCTAGGACTAGCGGGGGAAACTAGCACAGATACGCAGTATTTT,CASSLGLAGETSTDTQYF
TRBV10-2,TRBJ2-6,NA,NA,TGCGCCAGCAGTAGACAGGACTCTGGGGCCAACGTCCTGACTTTC,CASSRQDSGANVLTF
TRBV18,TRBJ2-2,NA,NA,TGTGCCAGCTCACCCCTATCGGTGGGCATGACAACAAACACCGGGGAGCTGTTTTTT,CASSPLSVGMTTNTGELFF
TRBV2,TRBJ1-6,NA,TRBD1,TGTGCCAGCAGCCAGGGGGCGAATTCACCCCTCCACTTT,CASSQGANSPLHF
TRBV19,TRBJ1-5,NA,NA,TGTGCCAGTAGTACCTCGGGAGGCAATCAGCCCCAGCATTTT,CASSTSGGNQPQHF
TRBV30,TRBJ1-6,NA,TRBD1,TGTGCCTGGAGTAGGGGACAGATTACTTCACCCCTCCACTTT,CAWSRGQITSPLHF
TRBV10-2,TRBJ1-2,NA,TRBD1,TGCGCCAGCAGAGAACCAGGGACAGGAAACTATGGCTACACCTTC,CASREPGTGNYGYTF
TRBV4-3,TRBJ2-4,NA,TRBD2,TGCGCCAGCAGCCAAGAAAGCGGGGGGGTAGCCAAAAACATTCAGTACTTC,CASSQESGGVAKNIQYF
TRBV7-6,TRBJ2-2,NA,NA,TGTGCCAGCAGCCCACAAACCGGGGAGCTGTTTTTT,CASSPQTGELFF
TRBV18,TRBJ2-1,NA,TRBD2,TGTGCCAGCTCACCGTTGGGACTAGCGGCCTACAATGAGCAGTTCTTC,CASSPLGLAAYNEQFF
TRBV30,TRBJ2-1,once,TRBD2,TGTGCCTGGAGAAGTAGCGGGGGTGTCTATGAGCAGTTCTTC,CAWRSSGGVYEQFF
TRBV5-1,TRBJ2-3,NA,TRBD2,TGCGCCAGCAGCTCCACTAGCGGGGGGCGGAATACGCAGTATTTT,CASSSTSGGRNTQYF
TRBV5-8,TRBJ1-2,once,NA,TGTGCCAGCAGCTTGGGCCAGGGGACCTATGGCTACACCTTC,CASSLGQGTYGYTF
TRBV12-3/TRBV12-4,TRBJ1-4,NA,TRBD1,TGTGCCAGCAGTTCAGGGGGAGTTGAAAAACTGTTTTTT,CASSSGGVEKLFF
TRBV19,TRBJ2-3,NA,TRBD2,TGTGCCAGTAGTACCTATGATGGCGCCGGGGGGGAGTATTTT,CASSTYDGAGGEYF
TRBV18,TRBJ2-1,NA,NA,TGTGCCAGCTCACCACCCGGGGTAGGCTACAATGAGCAGTTCTTC,CASSPPGVGYNEQFF
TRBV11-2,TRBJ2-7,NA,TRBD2,TGTGCCAGCAGCTTAGGGACTAGCGGGGGATACTACGAGCAGTACTTC,CASSLGTSGGYYEQYF
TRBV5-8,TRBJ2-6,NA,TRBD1,TGTGCCAGCAGCCCGGAAACAGGGGCTGGGGCCAACGTCCTGACTTTC,CASSPETGAGANVLTF
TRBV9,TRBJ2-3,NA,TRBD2,TGTGCCAGCAAACCGGGGGGACTCACAGATACGCAGTATTTT,CASKPGGLTDTQYF
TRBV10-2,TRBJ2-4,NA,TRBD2,TGCGCCAGCAGTCCCCTAGCGGGGGGAAGGAACATTCAGTACTTC,CASSPLAGGRNIQYF
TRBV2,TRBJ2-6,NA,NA,TGTGCCAGCAGTGCTAACTCTGGGGCCAACGTCCTGACTTTC,CASSANSGANVLTF
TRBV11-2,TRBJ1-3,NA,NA,TGTGCCAGCAGCTTAGTGGAGGGCATCTGGTTTGGAAACACCATATATTTT,CASSLVEGIWFGNTIYF
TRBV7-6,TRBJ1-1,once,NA,TGTGCCAGCAGCCCGTCCACTGTGAACACTGAAGCTTTCTTT,CASSPSTVNTEAFF
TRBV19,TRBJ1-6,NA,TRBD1,TGTGCCAGTAGTGTCCAACAGGGGGCCGGTTCACCCCTCCACTTT,CASSVQQGAGSPLHF
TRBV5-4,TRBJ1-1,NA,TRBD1,TGTGCCAGCAGCACCCCGACAGGGGGGTACACTGAAGCTTTCTTT,CASSTPTGGYTEAFF
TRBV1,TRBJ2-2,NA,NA,TGCACCAGCAGCCAAGATCTTGGATGGCTAGTCTTCACCGGGGAGCTGTTTTTT,CTSSQDLGWLVFTGELFF
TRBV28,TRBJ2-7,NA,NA,TGTGCCAGCAGTCCCCCGACAGAGAATACCTACGAGCAGTACTTC,CASSPPTENTYEQYF
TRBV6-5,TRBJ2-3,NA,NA,TGTGCCAGCCGACGGACTGCTACTAGCACAGATACGCAGTATTTT,CASRRTATSTDTQYF
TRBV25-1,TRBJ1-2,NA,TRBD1,TGTGCCAGCAGTGATCCCGGGACAGGGAGCTATGGCTACACCTTC,CASSDPGTGSYGYTF
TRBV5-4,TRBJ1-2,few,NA,TGTGCCAGCAGCTCAGGAAATTCTAACTATGGCTACACCTTC,CASSSGNSNYGYTF
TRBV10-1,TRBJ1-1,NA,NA,TGCGCCAGCAGTGCCCATACAGGGCGGAACACTGAAGCTTTCTTT,CASSAHTGRNTEAFF